A single TCR beta chain is shown here with its context. Its target is not known. Libraries were prepared by immunoSEQ multiplex PCR; TCRdb keeps only in-frame clonotypes and omits some of them. The data hold tens of thousands of clones, with around 87% observed a single time. The CDR3 runs 12 residues. Germline-derived CDR1 and CDR2 are MDHEN and SYDVKM. V gave up 5 bases and J gave up 4 bases, with 7 bases separating them. This sample was included in a study of T cells in narcolepsy. As for the study in general: Patients with NT1 or NT2 and healthy control donors were enrolled. Notes on the study in general: Autoreactive HCRT-specific and TRIB2-specific clonotypes were marked in same-patient CSF-versus-blood CD4+ comparisons. In some patient and control memory CD4+ samples, autoreactive clones were absent. Blood of same and different patients, but not healthy controls, reportedly held recurring autoreactive clonotypes.

The TCR was taken from a human donor in good health. The material sequenced was memory (CD45RA-) CD4+ T cells from blood. The J gene is TRBJ2-3, the V gene TRBV28; no definite D call. As DNA, the CDR3 is TGTGCCAGCAGTGTGGGCCCAGATACGCAGTATTTT. It codes for CASSVGPDTQYF. Looking up the rest from reference TRBV28 and TRBJ2-3 gives the full variable domain: DVKVTQSSRYLVKRTGEKVFLECVQDMDHENMFWYRQDPGLGLRLIYFSYDVKMKEKGDIPEGYSVSREKKERFSLILESASTNQTSMYLCASSVGPDTQYFGPGTRLTVL.